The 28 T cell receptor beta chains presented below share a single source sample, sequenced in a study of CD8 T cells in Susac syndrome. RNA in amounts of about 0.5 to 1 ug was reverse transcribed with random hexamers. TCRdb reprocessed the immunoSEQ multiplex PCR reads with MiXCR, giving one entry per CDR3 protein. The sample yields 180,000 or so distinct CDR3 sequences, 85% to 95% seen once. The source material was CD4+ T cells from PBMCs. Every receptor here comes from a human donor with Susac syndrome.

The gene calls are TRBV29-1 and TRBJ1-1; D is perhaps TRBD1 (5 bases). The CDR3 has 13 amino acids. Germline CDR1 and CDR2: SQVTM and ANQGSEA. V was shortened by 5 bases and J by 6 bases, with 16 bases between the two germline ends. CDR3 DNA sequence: TGCAGCGTTATGCGAGACAGTTCTTCTGAAGCTTTCTTT. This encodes CSVMRDSSSEAFF.

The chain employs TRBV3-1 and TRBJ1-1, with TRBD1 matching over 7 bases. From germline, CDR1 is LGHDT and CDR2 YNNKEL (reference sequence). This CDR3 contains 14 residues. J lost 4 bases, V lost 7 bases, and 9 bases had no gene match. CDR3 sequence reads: CASIRGTGGTEAFF. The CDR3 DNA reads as TGTGCCAGCATCAGGGGGACCGGGGGCACTGAAGCTTTCTTT.

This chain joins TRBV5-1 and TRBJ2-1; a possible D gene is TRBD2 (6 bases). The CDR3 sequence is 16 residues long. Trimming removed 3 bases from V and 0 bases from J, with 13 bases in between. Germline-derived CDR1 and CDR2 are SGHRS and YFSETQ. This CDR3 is CASSSGRGSSYNEQFF. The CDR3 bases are TGCGCCAGCAGCTCCGGCCGGGGGAGCTCCTACAATGAGCAGTTCTTC.

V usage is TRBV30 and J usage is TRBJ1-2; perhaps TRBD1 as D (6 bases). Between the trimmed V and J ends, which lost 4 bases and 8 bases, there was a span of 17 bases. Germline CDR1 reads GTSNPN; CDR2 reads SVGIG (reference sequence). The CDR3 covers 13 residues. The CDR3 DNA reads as TGTGCCTGGACCGCTTGGGGGGCGAAGGGCTACACCTTC. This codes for CAWTAWGAKGYTF.

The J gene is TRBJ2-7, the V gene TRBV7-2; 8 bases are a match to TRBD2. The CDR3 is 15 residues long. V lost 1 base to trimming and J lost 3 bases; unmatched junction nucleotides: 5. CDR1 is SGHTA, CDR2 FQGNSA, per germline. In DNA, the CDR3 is TGTGCCAGCAGCTTAGGCGGGGGGTACGACTACGAGCAGTACTTC. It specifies CASSLGGGYDYEQYF.

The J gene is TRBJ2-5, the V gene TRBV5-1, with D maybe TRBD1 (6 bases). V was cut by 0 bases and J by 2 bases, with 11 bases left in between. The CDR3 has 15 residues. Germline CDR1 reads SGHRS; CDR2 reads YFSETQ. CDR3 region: CASSLAQGRQETQYF. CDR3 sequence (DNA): TGCGCCAGCAGCTTGGCCCAGGGGCGGCAAGAGACCCAGTACTTC.

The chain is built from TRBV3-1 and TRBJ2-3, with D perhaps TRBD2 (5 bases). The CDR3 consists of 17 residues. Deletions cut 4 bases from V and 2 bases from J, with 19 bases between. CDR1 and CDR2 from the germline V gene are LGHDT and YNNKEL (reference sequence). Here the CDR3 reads CASSPYSGREFTDTQYF. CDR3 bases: TGTGCCAGCAGCCCCTATTCTGGACGGGAATTCACAGATACGCAGTATTTT.

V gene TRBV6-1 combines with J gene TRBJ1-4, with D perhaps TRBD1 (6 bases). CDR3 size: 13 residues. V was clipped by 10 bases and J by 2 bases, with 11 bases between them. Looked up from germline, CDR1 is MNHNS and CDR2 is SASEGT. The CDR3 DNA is TGTGCCACCAACAGGGCTACTAATGAAAAACTGTTTTTT. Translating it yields CATNRATNEKLFF.

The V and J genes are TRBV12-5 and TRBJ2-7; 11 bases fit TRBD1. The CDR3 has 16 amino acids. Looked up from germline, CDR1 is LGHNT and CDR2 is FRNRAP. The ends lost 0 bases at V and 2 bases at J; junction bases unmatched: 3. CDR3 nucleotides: TGTGCTAGTGGTTTGGTACTGGGACAGGGGGCCTACGAGCAGTACTTC. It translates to CASGLVLGQGAYEQYF.

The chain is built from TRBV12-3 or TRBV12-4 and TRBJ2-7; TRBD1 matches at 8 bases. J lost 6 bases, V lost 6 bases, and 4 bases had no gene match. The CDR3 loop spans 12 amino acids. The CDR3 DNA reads TGTGCCAGCAGGTTACAGGGGGGCGAGCAGTACTTC. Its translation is CASRLQGGEQYF.

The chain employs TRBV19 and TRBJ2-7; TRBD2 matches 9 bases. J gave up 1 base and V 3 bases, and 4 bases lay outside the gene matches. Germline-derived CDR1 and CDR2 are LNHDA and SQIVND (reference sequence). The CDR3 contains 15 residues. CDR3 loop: CASSIDGLASYEQYF. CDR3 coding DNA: TGTGCCAGTAGTATCGACGGACTAGCGTCCTACGAGCAGTACTTC.

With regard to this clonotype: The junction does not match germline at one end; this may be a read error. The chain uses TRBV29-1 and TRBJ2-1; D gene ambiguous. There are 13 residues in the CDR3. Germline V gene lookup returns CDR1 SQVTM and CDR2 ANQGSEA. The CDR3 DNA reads TGCAACGTTGATGTCCCGTCCCTAGATGAGCAGTTCTTC. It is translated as CNVDVPSLDEQFF.

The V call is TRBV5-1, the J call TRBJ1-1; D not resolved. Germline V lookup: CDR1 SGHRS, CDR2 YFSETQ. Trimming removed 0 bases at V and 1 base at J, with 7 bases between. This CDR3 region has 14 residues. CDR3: CASSLGHKNTEAFF. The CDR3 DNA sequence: TGCGCCAGCAGCTTGGGACATAAGAACACTGAAGCTTTCTTT.

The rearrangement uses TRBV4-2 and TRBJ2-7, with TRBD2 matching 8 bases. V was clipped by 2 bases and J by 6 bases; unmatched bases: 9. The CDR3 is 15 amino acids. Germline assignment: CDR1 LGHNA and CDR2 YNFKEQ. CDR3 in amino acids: CASSQNSGTGIEQYF. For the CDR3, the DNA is TGTGCCAGCAGCCAAAATAGCGGGACGGGTATCGAGCAGTACTTC.

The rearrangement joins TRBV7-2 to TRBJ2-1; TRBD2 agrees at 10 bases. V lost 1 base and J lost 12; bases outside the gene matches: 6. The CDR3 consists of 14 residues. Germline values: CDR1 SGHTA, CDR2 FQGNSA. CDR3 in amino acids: CASSLVPAGGSQFF. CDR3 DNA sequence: TGTGCCAGCAGCTTAGTGCCAGCGGGAGGGTCGCAGTTCTTC.

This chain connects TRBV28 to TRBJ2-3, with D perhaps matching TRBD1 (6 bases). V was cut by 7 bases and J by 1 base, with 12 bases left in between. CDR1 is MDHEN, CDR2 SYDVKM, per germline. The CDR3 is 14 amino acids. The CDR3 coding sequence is TGTGCCAGCACATCCGGACAGCGCACAGATACGCAGTATTTT. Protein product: CASTSGQRTDTQYF.

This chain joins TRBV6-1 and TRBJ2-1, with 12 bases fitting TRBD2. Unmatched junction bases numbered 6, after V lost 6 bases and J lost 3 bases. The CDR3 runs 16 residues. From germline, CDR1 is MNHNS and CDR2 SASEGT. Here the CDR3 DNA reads TGTGCCAGCAGGTCGACTAGCGGGGGCTACTACAATGAGCAGTTCTTC. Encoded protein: CASRSTSGGYYNEQFF.

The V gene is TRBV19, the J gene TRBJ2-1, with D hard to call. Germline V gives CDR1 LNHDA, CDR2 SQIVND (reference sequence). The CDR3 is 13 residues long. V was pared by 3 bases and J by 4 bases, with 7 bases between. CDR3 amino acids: CASSILEYNEQFF. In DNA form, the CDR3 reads TGTGCCAGTAGTATCTTGGAATACAATGAGCAGTTCTTC.

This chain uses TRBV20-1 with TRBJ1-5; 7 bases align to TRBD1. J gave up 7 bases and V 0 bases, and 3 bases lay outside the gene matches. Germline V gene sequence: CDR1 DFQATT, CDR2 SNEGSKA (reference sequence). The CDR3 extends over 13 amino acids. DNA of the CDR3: TGCAGTGCTAGAGATCAGGGGGGACAGCCCCAGCATTTT. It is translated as CSARDQGGQPQHF.

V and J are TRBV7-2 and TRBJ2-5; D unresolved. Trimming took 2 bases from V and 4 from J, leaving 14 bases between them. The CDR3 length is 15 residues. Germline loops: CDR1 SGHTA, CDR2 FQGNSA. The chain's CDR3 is CASSLLGNLGETQYF. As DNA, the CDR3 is TGTGCCAGCAGCTTACTGGGGAATTTGGGAGAGACCCAGTACTTC.

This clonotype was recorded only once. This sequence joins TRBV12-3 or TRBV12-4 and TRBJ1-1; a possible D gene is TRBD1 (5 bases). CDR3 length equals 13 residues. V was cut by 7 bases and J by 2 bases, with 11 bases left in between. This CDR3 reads CASTPRVNTEAFF. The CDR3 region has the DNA TGTGCCAGCACCCCCAGGGTAAACACTGAAGCTTTCTTT.

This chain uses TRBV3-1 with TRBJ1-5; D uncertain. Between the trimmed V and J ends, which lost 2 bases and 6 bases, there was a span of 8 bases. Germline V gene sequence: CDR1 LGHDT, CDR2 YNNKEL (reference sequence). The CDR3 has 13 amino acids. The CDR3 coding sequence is TGTGCCAGCAGCCAACAAGTCGGTCAGCCCCAGCATTTT. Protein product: CASSQQVGQPQHF.

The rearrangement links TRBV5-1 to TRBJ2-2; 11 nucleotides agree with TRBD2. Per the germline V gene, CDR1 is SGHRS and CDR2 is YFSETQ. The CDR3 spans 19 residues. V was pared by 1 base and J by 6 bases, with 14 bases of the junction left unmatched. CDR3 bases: TGCGCCAGCAGCTTGATTCTAGCGGGAGGATCTGCCTCACCCGGGGAGCTGTTTTTT. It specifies CASSLILAGGSASPGELFF.

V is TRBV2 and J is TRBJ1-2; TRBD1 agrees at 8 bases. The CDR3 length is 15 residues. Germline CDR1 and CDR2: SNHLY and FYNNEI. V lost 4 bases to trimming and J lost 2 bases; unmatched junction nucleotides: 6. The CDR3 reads CASSGAWTGNYGYTF. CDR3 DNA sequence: TGTGCCAGCAGTGGCGCCTGGACAGGGAACTATGGCTACACCTTC.

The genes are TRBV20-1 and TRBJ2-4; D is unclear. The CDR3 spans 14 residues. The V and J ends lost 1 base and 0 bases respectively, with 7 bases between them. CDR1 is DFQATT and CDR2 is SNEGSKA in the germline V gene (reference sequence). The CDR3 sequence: CSARGRLAKNIQYF. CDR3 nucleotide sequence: TGCAGTGCTAGAGGCAGGCTAGCCAAAAACATTCAGTACTTC.

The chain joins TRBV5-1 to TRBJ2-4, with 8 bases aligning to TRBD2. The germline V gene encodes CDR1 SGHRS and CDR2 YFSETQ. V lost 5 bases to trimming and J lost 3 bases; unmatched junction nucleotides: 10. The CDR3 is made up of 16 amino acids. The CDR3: CASSRTGGDNKNIQYF. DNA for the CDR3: TGCGCCAGCAGTCGAACGGGAGGGGACAACAAAAACATTCAGTACTTC.

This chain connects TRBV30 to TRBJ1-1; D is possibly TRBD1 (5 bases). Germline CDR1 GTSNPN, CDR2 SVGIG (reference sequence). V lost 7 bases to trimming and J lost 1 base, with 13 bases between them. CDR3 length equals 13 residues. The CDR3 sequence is CASYRDGNTEAFF. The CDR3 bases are TGTGCCTCTTACCGGGACGGGAACACTGAAGCTTTCTTT.

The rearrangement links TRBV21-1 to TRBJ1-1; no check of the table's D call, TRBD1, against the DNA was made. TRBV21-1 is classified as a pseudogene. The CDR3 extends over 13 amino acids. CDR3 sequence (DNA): TGTGCCAGTAGGGGGGTCGGCTTCACTGAAGCTTTCTTT. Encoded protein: CASRGVGFTEAFF.